The T cell receptor (beta chain) under discussion was sequenced for a study of OX40 agonist ivuxolimab in advanced cancers. V lost 6 bases, J lost 0 bases, and 4 bases lay in between. Germline CDR1 MNHNY, CDR2 SVGAGI (reference sequence). The CDR3 runs to 12 residues. Study observations and caveats: Expansion of clones was among the lowest in partial responders at 0.1-3.0 mg/kg.

The table came from immunoSEQ multiplex PCR; TCRdb's copy has only in-frame clones and leaves some out. The sample shows tens of thousands of clones, around 90% of them seen only once. Points on this clone: The target antigen is unknown. Other DNA sequences in the sample encode the same CDR3.

Here the sequenced sample was CD4+ or CD8+ T cells sorted from blood, taken in a trial of the OX40 agonist ivuxolimab. The receptor comes from an adult with an advanced solid tumor such as melanoma, head and neck, liver or kidney cancer. The chain joins TRBV6-6 to TRBJ2-3; no clear D gene. The CDR3 DNA reads TGTGCCAGCAGCCCCAGCACAGATACGCAGTATTTT. It encodes CASSPSTDTQYF.